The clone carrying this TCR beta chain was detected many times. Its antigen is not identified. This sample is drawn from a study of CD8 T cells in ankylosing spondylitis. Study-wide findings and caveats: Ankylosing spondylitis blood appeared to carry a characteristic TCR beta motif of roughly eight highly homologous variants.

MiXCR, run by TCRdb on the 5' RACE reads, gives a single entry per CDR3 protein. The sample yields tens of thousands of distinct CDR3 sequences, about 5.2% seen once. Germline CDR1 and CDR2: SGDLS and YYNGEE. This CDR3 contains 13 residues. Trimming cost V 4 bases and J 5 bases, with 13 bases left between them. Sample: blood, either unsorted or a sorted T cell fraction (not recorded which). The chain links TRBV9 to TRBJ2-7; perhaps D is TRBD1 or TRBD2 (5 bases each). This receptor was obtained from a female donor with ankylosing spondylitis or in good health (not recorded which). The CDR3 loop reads CASSFDGADEQYF. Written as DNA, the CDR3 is TGTGCCAGCAGCTTTGACGGGGCGGACGAGCAGTACTTC.